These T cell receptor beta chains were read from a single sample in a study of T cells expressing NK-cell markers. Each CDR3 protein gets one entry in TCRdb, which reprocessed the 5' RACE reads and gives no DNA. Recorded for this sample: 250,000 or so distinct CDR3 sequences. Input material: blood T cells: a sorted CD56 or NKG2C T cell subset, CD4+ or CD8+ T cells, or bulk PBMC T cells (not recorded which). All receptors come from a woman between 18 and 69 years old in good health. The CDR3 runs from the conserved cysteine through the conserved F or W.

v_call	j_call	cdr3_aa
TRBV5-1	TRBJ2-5	CASTFSSGRETQYF
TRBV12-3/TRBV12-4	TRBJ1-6	CASSFGQSNSPLHF
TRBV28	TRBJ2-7	CASETGTKSLYEQYF
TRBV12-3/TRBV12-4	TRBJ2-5	CASSRPRDGQETQYF
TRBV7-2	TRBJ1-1	CASSPHRDSGEAFF
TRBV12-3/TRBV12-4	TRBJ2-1	CASSSSLKVSNEQFF
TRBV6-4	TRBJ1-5	CASSLHQPQHF
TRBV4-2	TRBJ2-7	CASSQERREPYEQYF
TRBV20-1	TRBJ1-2	CSTDRVGPLYGYTF
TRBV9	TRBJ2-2	CASSGSGRVIAGELFF
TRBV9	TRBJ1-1	CASDNGFTEAFF
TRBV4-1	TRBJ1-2	CASSQGQRAGGIGYGYTF
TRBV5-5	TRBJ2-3	CASSQTGGTDTQYF
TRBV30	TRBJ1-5	CAWSRGNSNQPQHF
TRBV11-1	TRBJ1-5	CASSLSFGRTGGNQPQHF
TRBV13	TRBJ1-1	CASSRGGQGATEAFF
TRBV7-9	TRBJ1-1	CASSAGQGTGNTEAFF
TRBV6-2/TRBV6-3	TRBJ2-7	CASSMSSGSLYEQYF
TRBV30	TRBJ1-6	CAWRHQVNYNSPLHF
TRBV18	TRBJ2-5	CASSARVGQETQYF
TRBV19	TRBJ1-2	CASTPLATYGYTF
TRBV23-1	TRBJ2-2	CASSSEFTAGDTGELFF
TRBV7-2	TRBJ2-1	CASSLGTYNEQFF
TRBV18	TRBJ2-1	CASSPGVNEQFF
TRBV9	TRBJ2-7	CASSVELGTYEQYF
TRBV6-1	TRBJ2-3	CASSGQRGRSTDTQYF
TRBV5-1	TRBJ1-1	CASSPTPMNTEAFF
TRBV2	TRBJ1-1	CASTEWNTEAFF
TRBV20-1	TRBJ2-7	CSAVPEKYEQYF
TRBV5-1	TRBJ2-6	CASSLLVSNSGANVLTF
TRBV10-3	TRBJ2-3	CATTTTSGGAQWADTQYF
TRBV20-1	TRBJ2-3	CSARDQGVAGLDTQYF
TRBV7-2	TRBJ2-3	CASSLNRASTDTQYF
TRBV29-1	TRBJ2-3	CSVRGSGSTSTDTQYF
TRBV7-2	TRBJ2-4	CASSLGMGAENIQYF
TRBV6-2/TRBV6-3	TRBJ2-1	CASTKTSGRAFENEQFF
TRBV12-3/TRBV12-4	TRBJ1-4	CASMWNLGEKLFF
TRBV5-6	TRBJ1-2	CASSSRQRLYGYTF
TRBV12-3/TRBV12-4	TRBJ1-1	CASSGQGALSTEAFF
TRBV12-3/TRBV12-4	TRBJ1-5	CASSIQGTNQPQHF
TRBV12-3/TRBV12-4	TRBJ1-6	CASSLKLKRGSPLHF
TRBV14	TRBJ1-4	CASSPGTGKTPANEKLFF
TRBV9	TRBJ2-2	CASSPRTRNLGGELFF
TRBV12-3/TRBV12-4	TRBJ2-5	CASGGRETQYF
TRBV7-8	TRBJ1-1	CASSKDRGRPAFF